Following are 10 T cell receptor beta chains from one sample sequenced in a study of T cells in Graves' hyperthyroidism and ophthalmopathy. TCR beta CDR3 regions were amplified from RNA. Carried out on the TCR CDR3, a first-round RT-PCR used the HTBI primer set. From the multiplex PCR reads, TCRdb called clonotypes with MiXCR, one entry per CDR3 protein. Of around 300,000 distinct CDR3 sequences in the sample, about an eighth are singletons; the top ten hold 7.8%. Sequencing was performed on blood. The source of these receptors is a woman in her 30s with Graves' hyperthyroidism that later progressed to Graves' ophthalmopathy.

This chain links TRBV3-1 with TRBJ1-2; TRBD1 matches at 7 bases. The ends lost 0 bases at V and 4 bases at J; junction bases unmatched: 8. Germline loops: CDR1 LGHDT, CDR2 YNNKEL (reference sequence). The CDR3 sequence is 16 residues long. CDR3 amino acids: CASSQDGADRTYGYTF. In DNA, the CDR3 is TGTGCCAGCAGCCAAGATGGGGCGGACAGGACCTATGGCTACACCTTC.

A remark on this clonotype: Since a much larger clone is just one base distant, this may be a read error. The gene calls are TRBV20-1 and TRBJ1-4; D is perhaps TRBD1 (6 bases). Germline loops: CDR1 DFQATT, CDR2 SNEGSKA (reference sequence). Trimming removed 3 bases from V and 7 bases from J, with 9 bases in between. CDR3 length: 12 amino acids. This chain's CDR3 is CSARGGSEKLFF. The CDR3 DNA follows: TGCAGTGCTAGGGGGGGCAGTGAAAAACTGTTTTTT.

At least ten counts were recorded for this clonotype. The chain combines TRBV27 with TRBJ2-3; tentative D call: TRBD1 (5 bases). The CDR3 loop spans 16 amino acids. Trimming shortened V by 2 bases and J by 2 bases, and 14 bases separated the two germline ends. Per the germline V gene, CDR1 is MNHEY and CDR2 is SMNVEV (reference sequence). CDR3 protein: CASSLLVDRYTDTQYF. DNA of the CDR3: TGTGCCAGCAGTTTACTGGTAGACAGATACACAGATACGCAGTATTTT.

This clonotype was detected ten times or more. This rearrangement joins TRBV29-1 to TRBJ2-1, with 7 bases identical to TRBD2. Trimming removed 8 bases from V and 7 bases from J; junction bases left unmatched: 11. The V gene's germline CDR1 is SQVTM and CDR2 ANQGSEA. The CDR3 covers 13 residues. CDR3 DNA sequence: TGCAGCACTACGGGACGGACTAGAAATGAGCAGTTCTTC. Amino acid sequence: CSTTGRTRNEQFF.

This clonotype was recorded at least ten times. The rearrangement links TRBV20-1 to TRBJ2-7, with a tentative D call TRBD2 (8 bases). The germline V gene encodes CDR1 DFQATT and CDR2 SNEGSKA (reference sequence). The ends were cut back, 5 bases at V and 7 bases at J, with 21 bases in the middle. The CDR3 extends over 14 amino acids. The CDR3 region has the DNA TGCAGTGCTCGGGGGGGACAGCTGGCATGGGAGCAGTACTTC. Translation: CSARGGQLAWEQYF.

This clonotype was picked up many times. The chain's CDR3 is CASSFSPVDYGYTF. In nucleotides, the CDR3 is TGTGCCAGCAGCTTTAGCCCAGTTGACTATGGCTACACCTTC. The chain has TRBV7-2 and TRBJ1-2; D ambiguous. V lost 3 bases, J lost 3 bases, and 11 bases lay in between. This CDR3 comprises 14 residues. The germline V gene has CDR1 SGHTA and CDR2 FQGNSA.

This clonotype was observed a handful of times. The chain carries TRBV20-1 and TRBJ2-1, with D maybe TRBD2 (7 bases). V lost 7 bases to trimming and J lost 3 bases, with 19 bases between them. Germline V gene sequence: CDR1 DFQATT, CDR2 SNEGSKA (reference sequence). The CDR3 spans 15 residues. CDR3: CSGAGGGSSYNEQFF. As DNA, the CDR3 is TGCAGTGGGGCCGGGGGCGGGAGTAGCTACAATGAGCAGTTCTTC.

The chain is built from TRBV5-4 and TRBJ2-5, with 7 nucleotides matching TRBD2. CDR1 SGHNT and CDR2 YYREEE come from the germline V gene (reference sequence). V gave up 4 bases and J gave up 4 bases; unmatched junction bases: 10. CDR3 size: 15 residues. CDR3 residues: CASSRAGEGTETQYF. As DNA, the CDR3 is TGTGCCAGCAGCCGCGCGGGAGAGGGTACAGAGACCCAGTACTTC.

This clonotype was seen at least ten times. The chain recombines TRBV11-1 with TRBJ2-1; TRBD2 aligns across 11 bases. The J segment lost 10 bases and the V segment lost 2 bases, leaving 1 base of the junction unmatched. Germline CDR1 is SGHAT and CDR2 is FQDESV (reference sequence). The CDR3 covers 13 residues. CDR3 loop: CASSLRTSGEQFF. CDR3 DNA sequence: TGTGCCAGCAGCTTACGGACTAGCGGGGAGCAGTTCTTC.

This clonotype was seen many times. The chain has TRBV11-2 and TRBJ1-1; D uncertain. CDR1 is SGHAT, CDR2 FQNNGV, per germline. Deletions cut 6 bases from V and 1 base from J, with 15 bases between. The CDR3 has 15 amino acids. The chain's CDR3 is CASRTILAQNTEAFF. The CDR3 DNA sequence: TGTGCCAGCAGGACTATACTAGCCCAGAACACTGAAGCTTTCTTT.